The 14 T cell receptor beta chains in this list originate from one sample, sequenced in a study of T cell changes during pregnancy in multiple sclerosis. Clones were read by immunoSEQ multiplex PCR, and TCRdb kept only the in-frame ones, dropping some. The data contain tens of thousands of clones, around 94% of them singletons. The input for sequencing was peripheral blood, taken in the third trimester of pregnancy. These receptors originate from a female donor with multiple sclerosis, enrolled in a pregnancy study.

The chain couples TRBV19 to TRBJ1-5; TRBD1 is a possible D gene (5 bases). Looked up from germline, CDR1 is LNHDA and CDR2 is SQIVND (reference sequence). The CDR3 is made up of 15 amino acids. The ends were cut back, 2 bases at V and 3 bases at J, with 11 bases in the middle. The CDR3 bases are TGTGCCAGTAGTATAATGGGGCTTGACAATCAGCCCCAGCATTTT. Its protein is CASSIMGLDNQPQHF.

This clone was counted a single time. The rearrangement joins TRBV18 to TRBJ2-5, with 11 nucleotides matching TRBD1. The CDR3 extends over 16 amino acids. The V segment lost 6 bases and the J segment 5 bases; nucleotides outside the gene matches: 11. CDR1 is KGHSH, CDR2 LQKENI, per germline. CDR3 in amino acids: CASSHGQGASRETQYF. The CDR3 DNA sequence: TGTGCCAGCTCTCACGGACAGGGGGCAAGTCGGGAGACCCAGTACTTC. The whole variable domain, filled in from reference TRBV18 and TRBJ2-5, reads NAGVMQNPRHLVRRRGQEARLRCSPMKGHSHVYWYRQLPEEGLKFMVYLQKENIIDESGMPKERFSAEFPKEGPSILRIQQVVRGDSAAYFCASSHGQGASRETQYFGPGTRLLVL.

This chain uses TRBV15 with TRBJ2-1; D is undetermined. V was shortened by 0 bases and J by 6 bases, with 6 bases between the two germline ends. The CDR3 spans 13 residues. Per the germline V gene, CDR1 is LNHNV and CDR2 is YYDKDF (reference sequence). CDR3 amino acids: CATSRERSNEQFF. For the CDR3, the DNA is TGTGCCACCAGCAGAGAACGGAGCAATGAGCAGTTCTTC.

The chain joins TRBV6-5 to TRBJ1-2; D is undetermined. The V gene lost 3 bases and the J gene lost 4 bases, with 6 bases spanning the gap. This CDR3 spans 12 amino acids. Germline V lookup: CDR1 MNHEY, CDR2 SVGAGI. The CDR3 DNA reads TGTGCCAGCAGTTATGACTCCTATGGCTACACCTTC. Translating it yields CASSYDSYGYTF.

J is TRBJ2-6 and V is TRBV11-1; TRBD2 might be the D (6 bases). The germline gives CDR1 SGHAT, CDR2 FQDESV (reference sequence). The CDR3 runs 19 residues. Trimming took off 6 bases at V and 0 bases at J, with 21 bases between the two ends. CDR3 DNA sequence: TGTGCCAGCAGTCCTGACCTCAGAGCGGGTTTCTCTGGGGCCAACGTCCTGACTTTC. This codes for CASSPDLRAGFSGANVLTF.

This chain uses TRBV11-3 with TRBJ2-1; a possible D gene is TRBD1 (5 bases). The CDR3 is 14 residues long. In germline, CDR1 is SGHNT, CDR2 YENEEA. The V end lost 0 bases, the J end lost 2 bases, and 5 bases lay between the germline ends. The CDR3 DNA reads TGTGCCAGCAGCTTAGACAGGGCCTACAATGAGCAGTTCTTC. Residues: CASSLDRAYNEQFF.

The gene calls are TRBV7-2 and TRBJ2-5; D possibly corresponds to TRBD2 (6 bases). This CDR3 is built from 18 residues. Germline values: CDR1 SGHTA, CDR2 FQGNSA. Trimming took off 5 bases at V and 4 bases at J, with 26 bases between the two ends. The CDR3 DNA reads as TGTGCCAGCAGCCTGTCTTTCCGGGCCGGCGGGATAGGAGAGACCCAGTACTTC. It translates to CASSLSFRAGGIGETQYF.

V usage is TRBV19 and J usage is TRBJ2-1, with a weak D call TRBD1 (6 bases). The germline V gene encodes CDR1 LNHDA and CDR2 SQIVND (reference sequence). With 7 bases removed from V and 8 bases from J, the gap between germline ends came to 15 bases. This CDR3 has 13 residues. The CDR3, as DNA: TGTGCCAGTAAACCCCAGGGGCTCGATGAGCAGTTCTTC. The encoded protein is CASKPQGLDEQFF.

This chain connects TRBV5-1 to TRBJ2-7, with D maybe TRBD1 (5 bases). Germline CDR1 is SGHRS and CDR2 is YFSETQ. The length of the CDR3 is 12 residues. V was cut by 5 bases and J by 7 bases, with 13 bases left in between. This chain's CDR3 is CASSLSGYEQYF. The CDR3 region has the DNA TGCGCCAGCAGTCTTTCAGGGTATGAGCAGTACTTC. Complete variable domain (other parts from reference TRBV5-1 and TRBJ2-7): KAGVTQTPRYLIKTRGQQVTLSCSPISGHRSVSWYQQTPGQGLQFLFEYFSETQRNKGNFPGRFSGRQFSNSRSEMNVSTLELGDSALYLCASSLSGYEQYFGPGTRLTVT.

The chain uses TRBV30 and TRBJ1-1; D is perhaps TRBD1 (5 bases). With 0 bases removed from V and 3 bases from J, the gap between germline ends came to 8 bases. CDR1 and CDR2 (germline): GTSNPN, SVGIG (reference sequence). The CDR3 covers 13 residues. CDR3 sequence (DNA): TGTGCCTGGAGTGTAACGGGGGACACTGAAGCTTTCTTT. Translating it yields CAWSVTGDTEAFF.

This clone was seen just once. V is TRBV6-5 and J is TRBJ2-5; 8 positions match TRBD1. With V trimmed by 5 bases and J by 4 bases, 3 bases remained unmatched. The CDR3 runs to 13 residues. Germline V CDR1 and CDR2: MNHEY, SVGAGI. The CDR3 here is CASSPDRAETQYF. The DNA for the CDR3 is TGTGCCAGCAGTCCGGACAGGGCAGAGACCCAGTACTTC.

The chain carries TRBV11-2 and TRBJ1-2; D might be TRBD1 (5 bases). Germline V CDR1 and CDR2: SGHAT, FQNNGV. Trimming stripped 2 bases from V and 7 bases from J, with 11 bases between. CDR3 length equals 13 residues. CDR3 region: CASSLKQGGGYTF. The CDR3 region has the DNA TGTGCCAGCAGCTTAAAGCAGGGAGGTGGCTACACCTTC.

V usage is TRBV4-2 and J usage is TRBJ2-5; 10 bases map to TRBD2. Germline CDR1 and CDR2: LGHNA and YNFKEQ. The V and J ends lost 1 base and 2 bases, in that order; junction bases with no gene match: 7. The CDR3 sequence is 17 residues long. Here the CDR3 reads CASSQVEASGRQETQYF. CDR3 coding DNA: TGTGCCAGCAGCCAAGTTGAGGCTAGCGGGAGACAAGAGACCCAGTACTTC.

The rearrangement uses TRBV14 and TRBJ2-5; 8 bases map to TRBD1. The CDR3 loop spans 15 amino acids. V shed 4 bases, J shed 5 bases, and the junction held 9 bases outside the gene matches. The germline V gene encodes CDR1 SGHDN and CDR2 FVKESK. CDR3 nucleotide sequence: TGTGCCAGCAGCCCCATCCTGACAGGGGATGAGACCCAGTACTTC. Translated, it gives CASSPILTGDETQYF.